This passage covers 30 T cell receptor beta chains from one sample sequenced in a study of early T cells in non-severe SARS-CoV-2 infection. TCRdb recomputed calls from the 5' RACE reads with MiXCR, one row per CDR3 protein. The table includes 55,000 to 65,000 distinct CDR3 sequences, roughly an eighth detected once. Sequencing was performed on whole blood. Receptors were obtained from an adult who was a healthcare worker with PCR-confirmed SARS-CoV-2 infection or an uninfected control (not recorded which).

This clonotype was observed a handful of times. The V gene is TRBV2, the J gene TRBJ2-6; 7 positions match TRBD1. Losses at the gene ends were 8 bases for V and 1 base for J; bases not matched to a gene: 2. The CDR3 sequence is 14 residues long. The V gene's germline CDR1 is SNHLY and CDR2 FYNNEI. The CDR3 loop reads CASDRVSGANVLTF. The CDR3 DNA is TGTGCCAGCGACAGGGTATCTGGGGCCAACGTCCTGACTTTC.

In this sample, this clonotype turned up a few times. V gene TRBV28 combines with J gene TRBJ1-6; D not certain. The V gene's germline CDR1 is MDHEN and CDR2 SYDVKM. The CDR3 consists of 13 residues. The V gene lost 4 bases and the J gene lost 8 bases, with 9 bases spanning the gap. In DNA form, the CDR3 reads TGTGCCAGCAGTTCGGGCGGTTATTCACCCCTCCACTTT. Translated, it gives CASSSGGYSPLHF.

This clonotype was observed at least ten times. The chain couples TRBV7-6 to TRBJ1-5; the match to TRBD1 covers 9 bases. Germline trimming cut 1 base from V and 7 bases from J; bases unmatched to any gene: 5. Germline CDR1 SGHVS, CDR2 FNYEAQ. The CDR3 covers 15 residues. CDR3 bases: TGTGCCAGCAGCTTAGGGACAGGGGAGGAGCAGCCCCAGCATTTT. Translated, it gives CASSLGTGEEQPQHF.

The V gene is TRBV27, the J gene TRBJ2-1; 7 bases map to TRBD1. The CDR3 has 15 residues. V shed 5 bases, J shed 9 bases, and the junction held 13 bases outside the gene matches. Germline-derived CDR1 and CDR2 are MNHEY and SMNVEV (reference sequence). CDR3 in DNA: TGTGCCAGCAGTCTCGACAGGGACACCATCGGTGAGCAGTTCTTC. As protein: CASSLDRDTIGEQFF.

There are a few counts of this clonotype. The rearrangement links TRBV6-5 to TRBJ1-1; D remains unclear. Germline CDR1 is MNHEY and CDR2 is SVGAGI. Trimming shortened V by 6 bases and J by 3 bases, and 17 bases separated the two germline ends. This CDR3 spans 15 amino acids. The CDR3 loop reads CASSTLGVLHTEAFF. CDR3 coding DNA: TGTGCCAGCAGCACCCTCGGGGTCCTCCACACTGAAGCTTTCTTT.

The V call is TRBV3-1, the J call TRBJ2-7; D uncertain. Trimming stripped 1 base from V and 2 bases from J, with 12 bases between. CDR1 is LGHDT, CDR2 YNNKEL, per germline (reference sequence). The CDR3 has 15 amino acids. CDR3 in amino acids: CASSQAVGPAYEQYF. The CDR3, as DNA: TGTGCCAGCAGCCAAGCCGTCGGACCAGCCTACGAGCAGTACTTC.

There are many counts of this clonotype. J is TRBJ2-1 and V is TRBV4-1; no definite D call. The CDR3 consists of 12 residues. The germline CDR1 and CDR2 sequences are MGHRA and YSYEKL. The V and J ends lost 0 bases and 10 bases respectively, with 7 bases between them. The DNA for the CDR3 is TGCGCCAGCAGCCAAGACTTATACGAGCAGTTCTTC. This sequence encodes CASSQDLYEQFF.

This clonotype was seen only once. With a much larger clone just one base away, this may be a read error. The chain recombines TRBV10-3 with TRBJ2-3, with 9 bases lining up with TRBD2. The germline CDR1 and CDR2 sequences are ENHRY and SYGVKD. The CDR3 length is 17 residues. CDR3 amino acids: CATPRASGATSTDMQYF. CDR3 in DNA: TGTGCCACACCCCGGGCTAGCGGGGCCACTAGCACAGATATGCAGTATTTT.

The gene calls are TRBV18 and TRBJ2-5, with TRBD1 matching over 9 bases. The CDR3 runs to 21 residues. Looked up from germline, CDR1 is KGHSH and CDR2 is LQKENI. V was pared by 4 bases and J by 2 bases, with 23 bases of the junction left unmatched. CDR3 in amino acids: CASSLYRALQGTGTSQETQYF. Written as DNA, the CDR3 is TGTGCCAGCTCACTGTACCGGGCACTACAAGGGACAGGGACCTCGCAAGAGACCCAGTACTTC.

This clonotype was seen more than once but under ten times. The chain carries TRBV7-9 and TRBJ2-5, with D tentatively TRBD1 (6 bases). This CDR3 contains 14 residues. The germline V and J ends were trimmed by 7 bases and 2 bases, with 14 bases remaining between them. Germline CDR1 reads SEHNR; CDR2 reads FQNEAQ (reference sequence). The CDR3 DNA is TGTGCCAGCACCGACAGGACAGCTCAAGAGACCCAGTACTTC. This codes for CASTDRTAQETQYF.

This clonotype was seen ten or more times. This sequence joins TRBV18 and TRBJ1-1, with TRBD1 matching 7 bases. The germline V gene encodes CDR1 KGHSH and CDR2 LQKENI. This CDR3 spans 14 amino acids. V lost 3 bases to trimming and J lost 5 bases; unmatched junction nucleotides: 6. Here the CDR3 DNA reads TGTGCCAGCTCACCCCCAGGGGGGCTGACTGAAGCTTTCTTT. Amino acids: CASSPPGGLTEAFF.

CDR3 loop: CASSQEWTPSTDTQYF. Written as DNA, the CDR3 is TGCGCCAGCAGCCAAGAGTGGACACCTAGCACAGATACGCAGTATTTT. This chain joins TRBV4-1 and TRBJ2-3; tentatively, D is TRBD1 (5 bases). Germline V CDR1 and CDR2: MGHRA, YSYEKL. The CDR3 totals 16 residues. The V end was cut by 0 bases, the J end by 0 bases, with 10 bases between.

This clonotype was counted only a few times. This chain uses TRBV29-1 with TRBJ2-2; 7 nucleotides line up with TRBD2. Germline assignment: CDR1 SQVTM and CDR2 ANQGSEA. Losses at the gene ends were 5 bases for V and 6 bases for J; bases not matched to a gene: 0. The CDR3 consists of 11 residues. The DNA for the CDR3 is TGCAGCGTTACTAGCGCCGGGGAGCTGTTTTTT. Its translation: CSVTSAGELFF.

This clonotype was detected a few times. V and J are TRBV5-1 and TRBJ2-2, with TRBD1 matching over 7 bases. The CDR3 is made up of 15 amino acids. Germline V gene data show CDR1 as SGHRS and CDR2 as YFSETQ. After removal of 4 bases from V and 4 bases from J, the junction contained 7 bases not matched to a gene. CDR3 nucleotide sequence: TGCGCCAGCAGCCTAGTGACAGGGCTCACCGGGGAGCTGTTTTTT. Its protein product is CASSLVTGLTGELFF.

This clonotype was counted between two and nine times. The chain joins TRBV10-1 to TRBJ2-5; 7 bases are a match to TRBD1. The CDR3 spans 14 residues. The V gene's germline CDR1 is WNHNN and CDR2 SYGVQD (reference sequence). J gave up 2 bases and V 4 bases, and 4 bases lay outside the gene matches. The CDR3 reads CASSGGTAQETQYF. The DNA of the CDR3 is TGCGCCAGCAGTGGGGGGACAGCTCAAGAGACCCAGTACTTC.

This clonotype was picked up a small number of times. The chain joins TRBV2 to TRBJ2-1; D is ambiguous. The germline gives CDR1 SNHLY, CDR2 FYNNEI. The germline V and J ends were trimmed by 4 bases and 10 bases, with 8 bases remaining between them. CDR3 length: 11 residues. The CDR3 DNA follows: TGTGCCAGCAGTGGAAATGTGGAGCAGTTCTTC. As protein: CASSGNVEQFF.

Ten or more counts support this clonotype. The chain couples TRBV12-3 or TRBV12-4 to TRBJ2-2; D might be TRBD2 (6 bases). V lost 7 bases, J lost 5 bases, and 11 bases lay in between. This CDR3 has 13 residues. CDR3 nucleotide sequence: TGTGCCAGCAAACGGACTATAACCGGGGAGCTGTTTTTT. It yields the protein CASKRTITGELFF.

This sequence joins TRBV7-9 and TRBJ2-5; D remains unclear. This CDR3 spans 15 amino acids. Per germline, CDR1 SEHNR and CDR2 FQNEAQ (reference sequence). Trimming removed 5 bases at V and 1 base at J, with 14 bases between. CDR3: CASSPKEITQETQYF. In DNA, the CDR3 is TGTGCCAGCAGCCCCAAAGAAATTACCCAAGAGACCCAGTACTTC.

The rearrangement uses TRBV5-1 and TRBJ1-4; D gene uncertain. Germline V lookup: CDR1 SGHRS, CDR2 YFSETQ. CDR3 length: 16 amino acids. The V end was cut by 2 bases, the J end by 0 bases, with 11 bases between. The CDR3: CASSFNTAATNEKLFF. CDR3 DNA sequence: TGCGCCAGCAGCTTTAACACAGCCGCAACTAATGAAAAACTGTTTTTT.

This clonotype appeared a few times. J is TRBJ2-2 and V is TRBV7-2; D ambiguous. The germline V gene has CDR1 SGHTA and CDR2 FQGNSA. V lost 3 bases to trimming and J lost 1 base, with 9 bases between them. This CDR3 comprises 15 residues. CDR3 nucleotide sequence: TGTGCCAGCAGCTTTTTGGCACAGAACACCGGGGAGCTGTTTTTT. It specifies CASSFLAQNTGELFF.

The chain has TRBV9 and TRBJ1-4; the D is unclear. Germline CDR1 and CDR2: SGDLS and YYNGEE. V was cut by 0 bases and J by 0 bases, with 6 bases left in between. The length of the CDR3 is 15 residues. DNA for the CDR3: TGTGCCAGCAGCGTAGAGGGCGCAACTAATGAAAAACTGTTTTTT. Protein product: CASSVEGATNEKLFF.

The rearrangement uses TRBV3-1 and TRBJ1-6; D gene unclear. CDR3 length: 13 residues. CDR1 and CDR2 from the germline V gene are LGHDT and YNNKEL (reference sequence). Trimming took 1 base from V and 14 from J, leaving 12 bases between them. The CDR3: CASSQAVEVSLHF. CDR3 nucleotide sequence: TGTGCCAGCAGCCAAGCGGTCGAGGTCTCCCTCCACTTT.

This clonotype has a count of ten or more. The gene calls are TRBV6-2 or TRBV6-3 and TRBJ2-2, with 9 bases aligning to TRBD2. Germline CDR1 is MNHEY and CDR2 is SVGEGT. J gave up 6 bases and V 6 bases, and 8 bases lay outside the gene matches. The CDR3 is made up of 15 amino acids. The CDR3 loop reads CASSRVAGVPGELFF. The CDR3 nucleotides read TGTGCCAGCAGCCGTGTAGCGGGAGTCCCCGGGGAGCTGTTTTTT.

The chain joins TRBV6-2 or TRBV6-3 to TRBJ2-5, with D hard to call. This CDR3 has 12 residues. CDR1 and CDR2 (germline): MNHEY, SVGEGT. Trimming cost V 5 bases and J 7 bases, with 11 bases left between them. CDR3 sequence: CASSEQTGTQYF. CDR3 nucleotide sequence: TGTGCCAGCAGTGAGCAAACGGGGACCCAGTACTTC.

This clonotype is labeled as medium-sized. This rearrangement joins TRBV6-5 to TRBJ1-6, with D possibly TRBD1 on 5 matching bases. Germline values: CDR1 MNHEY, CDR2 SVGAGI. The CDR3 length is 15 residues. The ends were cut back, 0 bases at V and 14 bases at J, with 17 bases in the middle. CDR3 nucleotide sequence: TGTGCCAGCAGTTACTCGAGAGGGGTGGAGAGCGCCCTCCACTTT. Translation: CASSYSRGVESALHF.

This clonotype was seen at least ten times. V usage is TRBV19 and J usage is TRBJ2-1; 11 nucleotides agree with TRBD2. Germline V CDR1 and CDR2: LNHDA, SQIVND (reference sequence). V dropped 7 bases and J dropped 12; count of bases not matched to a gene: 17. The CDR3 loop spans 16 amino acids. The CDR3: CASKEEGTSGSSGQFF. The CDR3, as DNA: TGTGCCAGTAAAGAAGAGGGGACTAGCGGAAGTTCAGGGCAGTTCTTC.

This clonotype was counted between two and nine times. CDR3 in amino acids: CASSSPGTGGSYGYTF. In nucleotides, the CDR3 is TGTGCCAGCAGCTCCCCTGGGACAGGGGGTTCCTATGGCTACACCTTC. The chain couples TRBV7-9 to TRBJ1-2; 11 positions agree with TRBD1. The V gene's germline CDR1 is SEHNR and CDR2 FQNEAQ (reference sequence). The V segment lost 4 bases and the J segment 4 bases; nucleotides outside the gene matches: 8. The CDR3 is 16 residues long.

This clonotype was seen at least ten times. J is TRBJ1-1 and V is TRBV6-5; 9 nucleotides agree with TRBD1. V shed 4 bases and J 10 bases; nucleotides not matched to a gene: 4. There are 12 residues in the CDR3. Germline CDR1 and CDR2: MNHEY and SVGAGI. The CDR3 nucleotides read TGTGCCAGCAGTTCAGCGGACAGGGGAGCTTTCTTT. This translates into CASSSADRGAFF.

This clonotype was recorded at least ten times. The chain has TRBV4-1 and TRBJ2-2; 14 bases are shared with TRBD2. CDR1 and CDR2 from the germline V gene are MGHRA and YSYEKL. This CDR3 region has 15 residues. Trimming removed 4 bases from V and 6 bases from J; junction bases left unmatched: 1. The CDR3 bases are TGCGCCAGCAGCCCGGGACTAGCGGGAGCCGGGGAGCTGTTTTTT. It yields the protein CASSPGLAGAGELFF.

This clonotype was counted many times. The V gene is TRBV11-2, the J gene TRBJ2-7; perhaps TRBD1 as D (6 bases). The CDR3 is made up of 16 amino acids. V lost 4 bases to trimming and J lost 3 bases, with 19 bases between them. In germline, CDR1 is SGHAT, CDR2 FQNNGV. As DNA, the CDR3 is TGTGCCAGCAGCTCTAAATCGTCGGACAGATTCTACGAGCAGTACTTC. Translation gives CASSSKSSDRFYEQYF.